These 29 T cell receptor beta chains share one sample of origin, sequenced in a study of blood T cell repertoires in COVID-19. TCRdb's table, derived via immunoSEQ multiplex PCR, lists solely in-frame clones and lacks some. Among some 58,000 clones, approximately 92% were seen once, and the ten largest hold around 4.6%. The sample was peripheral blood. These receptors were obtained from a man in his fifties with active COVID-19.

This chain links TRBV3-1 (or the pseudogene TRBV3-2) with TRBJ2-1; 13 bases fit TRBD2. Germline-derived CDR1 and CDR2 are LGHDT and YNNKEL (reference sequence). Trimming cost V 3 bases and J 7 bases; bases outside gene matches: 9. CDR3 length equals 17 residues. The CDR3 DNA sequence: TGTGCCAGCAGCCAGCAAAAACTAGCGGGGGGGCTTAATGAGCAGTTCTTC. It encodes CASSQQKLAGGLNEQFF.

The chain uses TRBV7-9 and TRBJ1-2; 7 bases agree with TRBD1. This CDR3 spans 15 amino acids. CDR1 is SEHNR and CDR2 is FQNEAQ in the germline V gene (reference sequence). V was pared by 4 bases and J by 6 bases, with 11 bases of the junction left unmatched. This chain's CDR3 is CASSSPDRKTNGYTF. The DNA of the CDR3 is TGTGCCAGCAGCTCCCCGGACAGGAAGACAAATGGCTACACCTTC.

CDR3 protein: CASSRREGETQYF. For the CDR3, the DNA is TGTGCCAGCAGTCGCCGGGAGGGGGAGACCCAGTACTTC. The chain is built from TRBV28 and TRBJ2-5; 8 bases align to TRBD2. This CDR3 comprises 13 residues. Germline V CDR1 and CDR2: MDHEN, SYDVKM. V trimming: 5 bases; J trimming: 5 bases; junction bases outside the gene matches: 4.

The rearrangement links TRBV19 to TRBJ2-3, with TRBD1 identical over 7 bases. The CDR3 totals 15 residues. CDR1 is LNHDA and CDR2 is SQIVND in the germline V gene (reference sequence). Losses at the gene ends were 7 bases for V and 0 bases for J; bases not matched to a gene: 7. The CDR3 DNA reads TGTGCCAGTACCCACAACAGGGGAAGCACAGATACGCAGTATTTT. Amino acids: CASTHNRGSTDTQYF. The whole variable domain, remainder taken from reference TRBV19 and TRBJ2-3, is DGGITQSPKYLFRKEGQNVTLSCEQNLNHDAMYWYRQDPGQGLRLIYYSQIVNDFQKGDIAEGYSVSREKKESFPLTVTSAQKNPTAFYLCASTHNRGSTDTQYFGPGTRLTVL.

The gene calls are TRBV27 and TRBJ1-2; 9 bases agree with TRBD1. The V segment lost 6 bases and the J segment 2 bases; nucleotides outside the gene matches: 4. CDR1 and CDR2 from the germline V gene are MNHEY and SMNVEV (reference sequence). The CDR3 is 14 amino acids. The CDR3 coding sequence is TGTGCCAGCAGAAACACAGGGGGCAACTATGGCTACACCTTC. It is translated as CASRNTGGNYGYTF.

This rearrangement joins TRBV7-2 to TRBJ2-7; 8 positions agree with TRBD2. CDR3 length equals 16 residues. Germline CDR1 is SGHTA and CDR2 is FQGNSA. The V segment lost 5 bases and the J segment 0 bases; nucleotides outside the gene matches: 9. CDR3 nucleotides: TGTGCCAGCAGCCTTATAGCGGGAAGCTTCTCCTACGAGCAGTACTTC. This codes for CASSLIAGSFSYEQYF. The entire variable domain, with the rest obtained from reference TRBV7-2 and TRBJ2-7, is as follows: GAGVSQSPSNKVTEKGKDVELRCDPISGHTALYWYRQSLGQGLEFLIYFQGNSAPDKSGLPSDRFSAERTGGSVSTLTIQRTQQEDSAVYLCASSLIAGSFSYEQYFGPGTRLTVT.

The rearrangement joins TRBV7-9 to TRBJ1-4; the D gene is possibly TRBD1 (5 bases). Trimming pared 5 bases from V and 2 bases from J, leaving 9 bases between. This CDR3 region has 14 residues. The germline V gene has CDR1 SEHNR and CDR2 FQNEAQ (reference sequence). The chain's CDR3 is CASSAGWTNEKLFF. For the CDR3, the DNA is TGTGCCAGCAGCGCAGGGTGGACTAATGAAAAACTGTTTTTT.

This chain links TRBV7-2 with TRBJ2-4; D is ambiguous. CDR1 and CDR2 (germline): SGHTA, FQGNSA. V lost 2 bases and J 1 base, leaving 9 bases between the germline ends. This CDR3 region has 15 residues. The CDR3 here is CASSLHATAKNIQYF. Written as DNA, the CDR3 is TGTGCCAGCAGCTTACATGCTACGGCCAAAAACATTCAGTACTTC.

The CDR3 region is CASSGTGTGVSGYTF. The CDR3 nucleotides read TGTGCCAGCAGTGGAACCGGGACAGGGGTGTCTGGCTACACCTTC. This rearrangement joins TRBV25-1 to TRBJ1-2, with TRBD1 matching 10 bases. This CDR3 contains 15 residues. Germline CDR1 is MGHDK and CDR2 is SYGVNS. After removal of 4 bases from V and 7 bases from J, the junction contained 9 bases not matched to a gene.

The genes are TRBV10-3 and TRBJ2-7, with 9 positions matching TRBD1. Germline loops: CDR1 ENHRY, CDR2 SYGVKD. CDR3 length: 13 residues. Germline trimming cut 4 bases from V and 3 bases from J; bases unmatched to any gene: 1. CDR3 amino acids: CAISGGQGYEQYF. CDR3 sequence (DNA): TGTGCCATCAGTGGGGGACAGGGCTACGAGCAGTACTTC.

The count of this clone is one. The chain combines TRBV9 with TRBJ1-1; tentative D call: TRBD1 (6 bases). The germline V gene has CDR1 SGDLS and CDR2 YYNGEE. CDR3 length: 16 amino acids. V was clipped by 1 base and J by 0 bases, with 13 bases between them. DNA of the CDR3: TGTGCCAGCAGCGTATTGGGGGCTAGCATGAACACTGAAGCTTTCTTT. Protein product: CASSVLGASMNTEAFF.

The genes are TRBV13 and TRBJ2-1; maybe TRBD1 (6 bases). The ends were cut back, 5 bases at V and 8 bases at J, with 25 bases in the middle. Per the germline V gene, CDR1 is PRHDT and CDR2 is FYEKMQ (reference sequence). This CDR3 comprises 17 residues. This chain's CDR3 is CASSQLLDSLRGYEQFF. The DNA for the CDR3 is TGTGCCAGCAGCCAATTACTGGACAGTCTACGGGGTTATGAGCAGTTCTTC.

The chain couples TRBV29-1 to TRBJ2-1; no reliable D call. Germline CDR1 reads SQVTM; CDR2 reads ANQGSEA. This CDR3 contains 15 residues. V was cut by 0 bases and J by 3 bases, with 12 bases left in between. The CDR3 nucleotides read TGCAGCGTTGAAGACCGTCACATCAACTACAATGAGCAGTTCTTC. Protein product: CSVEDRHINYNEQFF.

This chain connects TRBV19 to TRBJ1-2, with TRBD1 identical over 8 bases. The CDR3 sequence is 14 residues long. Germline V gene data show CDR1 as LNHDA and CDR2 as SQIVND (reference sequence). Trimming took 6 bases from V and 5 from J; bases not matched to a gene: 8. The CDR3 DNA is TGTGCCAGTAGGTACGGGACAGGAGATTATGGCTACACCTTC. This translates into CASRYGTGDYGYTF.

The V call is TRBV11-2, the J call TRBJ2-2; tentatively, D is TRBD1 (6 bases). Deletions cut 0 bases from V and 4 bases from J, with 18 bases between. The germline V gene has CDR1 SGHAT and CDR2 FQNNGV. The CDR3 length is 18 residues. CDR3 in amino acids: CASSLDWPDRTGTGELFF. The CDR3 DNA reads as TGTGCCAGCAGCTTAGACTGGCCGGACAGAACGGGCACCGGGGAGCTGTTTTTT.

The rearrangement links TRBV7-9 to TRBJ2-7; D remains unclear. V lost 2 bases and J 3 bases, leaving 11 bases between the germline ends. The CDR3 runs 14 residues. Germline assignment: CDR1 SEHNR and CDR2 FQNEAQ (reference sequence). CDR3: CASSLSREIYEQYF. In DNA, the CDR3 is TGTGCCAGCAGCTTAAGTAGAGAGATCTACGAGCAGTACTTC.

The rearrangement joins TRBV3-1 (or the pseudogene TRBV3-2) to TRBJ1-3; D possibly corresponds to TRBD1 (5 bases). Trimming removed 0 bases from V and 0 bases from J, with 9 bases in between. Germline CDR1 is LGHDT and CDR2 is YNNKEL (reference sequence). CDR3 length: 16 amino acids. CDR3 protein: CASSQEGHISGNTIYF. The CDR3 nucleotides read TGTGCCAGCAGCCAAGAAGGACACATCTCTGGAAACACCATATATTTT.

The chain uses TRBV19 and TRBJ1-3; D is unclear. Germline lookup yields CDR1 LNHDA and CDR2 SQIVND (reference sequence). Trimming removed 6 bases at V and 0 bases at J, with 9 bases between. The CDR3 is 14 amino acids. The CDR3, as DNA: TGTGCCAGTAGGGCCGGAGGCTCTGGAAACACCATATATTTT. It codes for CASRAGGSGNTIYF.

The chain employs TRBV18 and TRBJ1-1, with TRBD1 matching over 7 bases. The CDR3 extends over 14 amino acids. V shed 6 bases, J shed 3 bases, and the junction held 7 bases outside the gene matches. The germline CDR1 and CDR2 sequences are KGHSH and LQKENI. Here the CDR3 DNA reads TGTGCCAGCTCGCCTCTTACAGGGGACACTGAAGCTTTCTTT. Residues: CASSPLTGDTEAFF.

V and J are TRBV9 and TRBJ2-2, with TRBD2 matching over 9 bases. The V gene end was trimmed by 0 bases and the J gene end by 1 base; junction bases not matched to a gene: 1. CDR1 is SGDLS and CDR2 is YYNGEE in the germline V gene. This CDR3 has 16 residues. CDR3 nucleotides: TGTGCCAGCAGCGTAGCAGCGGGGGGGAACACCGGGGAGCTGTTTTTT. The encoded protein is CASSVAAGGNTGELFF.

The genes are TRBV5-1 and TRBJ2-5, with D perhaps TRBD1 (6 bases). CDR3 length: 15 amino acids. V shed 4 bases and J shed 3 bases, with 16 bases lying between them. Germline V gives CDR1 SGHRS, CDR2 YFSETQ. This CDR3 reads CASSGTTGFKETQYF. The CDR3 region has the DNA TGCGCCAGCAGCGGGACGACAGGCTTTAAAGAGACCCAGTACTTC.

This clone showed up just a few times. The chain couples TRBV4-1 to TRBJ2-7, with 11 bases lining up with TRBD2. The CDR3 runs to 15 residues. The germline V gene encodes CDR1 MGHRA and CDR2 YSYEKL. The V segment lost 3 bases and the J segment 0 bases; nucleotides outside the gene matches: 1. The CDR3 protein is CASSQGLAVSYEQYF. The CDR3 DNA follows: TGCGCCAGCAGCCAGGGACTAGCGGTCTCCTACGAGCAGTACTTC.

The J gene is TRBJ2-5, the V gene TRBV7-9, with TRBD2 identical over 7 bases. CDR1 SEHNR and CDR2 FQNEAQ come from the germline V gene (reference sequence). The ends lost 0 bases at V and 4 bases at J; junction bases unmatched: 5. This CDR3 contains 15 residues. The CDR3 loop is CASSLAETGGETQYF. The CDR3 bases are TGTGCCAGCAGCTTAGCAGAGACGGGAGGAGAGACCCAGTACTTC.

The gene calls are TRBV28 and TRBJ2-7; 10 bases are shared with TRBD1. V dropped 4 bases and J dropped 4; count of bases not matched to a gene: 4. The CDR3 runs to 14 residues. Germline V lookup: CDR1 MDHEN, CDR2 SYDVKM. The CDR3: CASSWTGGPYEQYF. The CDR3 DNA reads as TGTGCCAGCAGTTGGACAGGGGGTCCATACGAGCAGTACTTC. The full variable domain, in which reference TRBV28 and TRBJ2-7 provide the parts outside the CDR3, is DVKVTQSSRYLVKRTGEKVFLECVQDMDHENMFWYRQDPGLGLRLIYFSYDVKMKEKGDIPEGYSVSREKKERFSLILESASTNQTSMYLCASSWTGGPYEQYFGPGTRLTVT.

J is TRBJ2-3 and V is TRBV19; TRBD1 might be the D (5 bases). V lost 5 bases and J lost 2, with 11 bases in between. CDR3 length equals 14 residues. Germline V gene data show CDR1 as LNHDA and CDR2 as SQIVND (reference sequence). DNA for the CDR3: TGTGCCAGTAGTGTTACAGGAGCCACAGATACGCAGTATTTT. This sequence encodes CASSVTGATDTQYF.

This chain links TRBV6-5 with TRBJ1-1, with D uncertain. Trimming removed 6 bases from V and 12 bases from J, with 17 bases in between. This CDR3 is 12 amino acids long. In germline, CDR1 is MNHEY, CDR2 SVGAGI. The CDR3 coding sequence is TGTGCCAGCAGGGCGGGAGGCTGGGTTCCTTTCTTT. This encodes CASRAGGWVPFF.

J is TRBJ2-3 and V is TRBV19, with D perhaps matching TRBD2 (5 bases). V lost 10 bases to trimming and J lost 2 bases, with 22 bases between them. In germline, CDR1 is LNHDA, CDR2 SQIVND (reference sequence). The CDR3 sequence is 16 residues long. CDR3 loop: CATRRNGWGDTDTQYF. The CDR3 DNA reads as TGTGCCACCAGGAGGAACGGTTGGGGAGACACAGATACGCAGTATTTT. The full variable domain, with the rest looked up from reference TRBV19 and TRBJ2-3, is DGGITQSPKYLFRKEGQNVTLSCEQNLNHDAMYWYRQDPGQGLRLIYYSQIVNDFQKGDIAEGYSVSREKKESFPLTVTSAQKNPTAFYLCATRRNGWGDTDTQYFGPGTRLTVL.

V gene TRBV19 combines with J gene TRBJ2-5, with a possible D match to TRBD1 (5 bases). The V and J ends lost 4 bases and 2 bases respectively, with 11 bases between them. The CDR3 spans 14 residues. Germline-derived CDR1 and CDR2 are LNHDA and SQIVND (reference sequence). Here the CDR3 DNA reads TGTGCCAGTAGTACACCAGGGAAACAAGAGACCCAGTACTTC. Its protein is CASSTPGKQETQYF.

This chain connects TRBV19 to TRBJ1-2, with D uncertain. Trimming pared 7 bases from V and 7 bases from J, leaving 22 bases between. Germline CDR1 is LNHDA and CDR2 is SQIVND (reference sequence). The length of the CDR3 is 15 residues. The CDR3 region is CASTPTGFSPSGYTF. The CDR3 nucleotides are TGTGCCAGTACCCCTACCGGGTTTAGCCCCTCTGGCTACACCTTC.